The following is a TCR beta chain sequence with its context. Germline-derived CDR1 and CDR2 are MNHEY and SVGAGI. Unmatched junction bases numbered 8, after V lost 0 bases and J lost 4 bases. The CDR3 consists of 16 residues. Barcoded TCR alpha and TCR beta cDNA libraries with UMIs came from 5'RACE using constant-segment primers. MiXCR, run by TCRdb on the 5' RACE reads, gives a single entry per CDR3 protein. Among 250,000 to 300,000 distinct CDR3 sequences, roughly 16% were seen once, and the ten largest hold approximately 25%. This specimen belongs to a study of T-cell memory formation after mild COVID-19.

This clonotype was sampled from a man aged 18 to 30 who had mild COVID-19 (a few samples of this study predate the infection). Cell type and time point are not known. The V call is TRBV6-5, the J call TRBJ2-5; 7 positions agree with TRBD2. The sample was PBMCs or a T cell subset sorted from them (not recorded which). The CDR3 is CASSYSGPGGGETQYF. CDR3 coding DNA: TGTGCCAGCAGTTACTCCGGACCGGGAGGCGGAGAGACCCAGTACTTC.